The rows below give T cell receptor beta chains drawn from one sample of a study of blood T cell repertoires in COVID-19. Here immunoSEQ multiplex PCR was the method, and the copy in TCRdb shows in-frame clones only, minus some. The table has under 200,000 clones, roughly 84% seen once. Sequenced material: peripheral blood. The receptors originated from a human donor in a cohort sampled during active COVID-19. The CDR3 runs from the conserved cysteine through the conserved F or W. The D gene is left open where the match is weak. Where a row states a size, it is once, few, many or the class of an expanded clone; other rows omit it.

d_call: -
j_call: TRBJ2-7
clone_size: -
v_call: TRBV6-6
cdr3_aa: CASSGNYEQYF
cdr3_nt: TGTGCCAGCTCGGGTAACTACGAGCAGTACTTC

d_call: -
j_call: TRBJ1-1
clone_size: few
v_call: TRBV29-1
cdr3_aa: CSVGGGPNTEAFF
cdr3_nt: TGCAGCGTTGGTGGAGGGCCGAACACTGAAGCTTTCTTT

d_call: -
j_call: TRBJ1-4
clone_size: -
v_call: TRBV6-2/TRBV6-3
cdr3_aa: CASSPDSLATNEKLFF
cdr3_nt: TGTGCCAGCAGTCCGGACAGTTTAGCAACTAATGAAAAACTGTTTTTT

d_call: -
j_call: TRBJ1-1
clone_size: -
v_call: TRBV5-1
cdr3_aa: CASSQQGRGRNTEAFF
cdr3_nt: TGCGCCAGCAGTCAACAGGGCCGGGGAAGGAACACTGAAGCTTTCTTT

d_call: -
j_call: TRBJ2-7
clone_size: -
v_call: TRBV7-9
cdr3_aa: CASSAIQGGYF
cdr3_nt: TGTGCCAGCAGCGCGATACAGGGTGGGTACTTC

d_call: TRBD1
j_call: TRBJ2-7
clone_size: once
v_call: TRBV7-9
cdr3_aa: CASSLKQGGTYEQYF
cdr3_nt: TGTGCCAGCAGCTTAAAACAGGGGGGAACCTACGAGCAGTACTTC

d_call: -
j_call: TRBJ2-5
clone_size: -
v_call: TRBV6-2/TRBV6-3
cdr3_aa: CASSKQGVWETQYF
cdr3_nt: TGTGCCAGCAGTAAACAGGGAGTTTGGGAGACCCAGTACTTC

d_call: TRBD1
j_call: TRBJ1-1
clone_size: medium-sized
v_call: TRBV6-5
cdr3_aa: CASSYAGTGPEAFF
cdr3_nt: TGTGCCAGCAGTTACGCCGGGACAGGGCCTGAAGCTTTCTTT

d_call: -
j_call: TRBJ2-7
clone_size: once
v_call: TRBV10-2
cdr3_aa: CASEDWTYEQYF
cdr3_nt: TGCGCCAGCGAGGACTGGACCTACGAGCAGTACTTC

d_call: TRBD1
j_call: TRBJ2-7
clone_size: -
v_call: TRBV6-6
cdr3_aa: CASRRNTGVEQYF
cdr3_nt: TGTGCCAGCAGACGAAATACAGGGGTCGAGCAGTACTTC

d_call: TRBD2
j_call: TRBJ2-3
clone_size: -
v_call: TRBV13
cdr3_aa: CASSLRRGVTDTQYF
cdr3_nt: TGTGCCAGCAGCTTACGGCGGGGGGTCACAGATACGCAGTATTTT

d_call: -
j_call: TRBJ2-1
clone_size: -
v_call: TRBV24-1
cdr3_aa: CATSDFGLTGNNEQFF
cdr3_nt: TGTGCCACCAGTGATTTTGGGTTGACAGGAAACAATGAGCAGTTCTTC

d_call: -
j_call: TRBJ1-2
clone_size: -
v_call: TRBV6-5
cdr3_aa: CAAPTGGNYGYTF
cdr3_nt: TGTGCCGCCCCTACGGGAGGGAACTATGGCTACACCTTC

d_call: TRBD2
j_call: TRBJ2-7
clone_size: -
v_call: TRBV6-6
cdr3_aa: CASSPQIQTSGLYEQYF
cdr3_nt: TGTGCCAGCAGTCCCCAAATCCAGACTAGCGGGTTATACGAGCAGTACTTC

d_call: -
j_call: TRBJ1-2
clone_size: once
v_call: TRBV6-2/TRBV6-3
cdr3_aa: CASSEVYNYGYTF
cdr3_nt: TGTGCCAGCAGCGAGGTTTATAACTATGGCTACACCTTC

d_call: TRBD1
j_call: TRBJ1-2
clone_size: -
v_call: TRBV7-8
cdr3_aa: CASSAPDRGLGGYTF
cdr3_nt: TGTGCCAGCAGCGCCCCCGACAGGGGGCTTGGAGGCTACACCTTC

d_call: TRBD2
j_call: TRBJ2-5
clone_size: -
v_call: TRBV4-1
cdr3_aa: CASSLLAGVETQYF
cdr3_nt: TGCGCCAGCAGCCTACTAGCGGGAGTCGAGACCCAGTACTTC

d_call: -
j_call: TRBJ2-7
clone_size: -
v_call: TRBV28
cdr3_aa: CASSFDTISYEQYF
cdr3_nt: TGTGCCAGCAGTTTCGACACGATCTCCTACGAGCAGTACTTC